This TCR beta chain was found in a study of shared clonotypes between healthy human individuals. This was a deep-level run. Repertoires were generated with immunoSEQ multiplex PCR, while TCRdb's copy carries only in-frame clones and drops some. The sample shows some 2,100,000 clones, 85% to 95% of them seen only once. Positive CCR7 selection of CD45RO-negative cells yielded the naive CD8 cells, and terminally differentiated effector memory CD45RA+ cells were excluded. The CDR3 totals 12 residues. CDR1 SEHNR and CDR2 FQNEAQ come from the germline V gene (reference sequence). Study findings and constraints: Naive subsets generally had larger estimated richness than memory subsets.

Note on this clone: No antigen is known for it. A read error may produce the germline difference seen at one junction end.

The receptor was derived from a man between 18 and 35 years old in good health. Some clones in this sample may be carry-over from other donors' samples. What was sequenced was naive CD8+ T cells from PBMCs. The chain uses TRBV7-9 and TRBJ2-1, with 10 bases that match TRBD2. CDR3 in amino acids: CASSRSGGTILF. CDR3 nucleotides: TGTGCCAGCAGCCGTAGCGGGGGGACTATTCTCTTC. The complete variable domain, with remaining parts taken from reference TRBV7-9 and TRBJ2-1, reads DTGVSQNPRHKITKRGQNVTFRCDPISEHNRLYWYRQTLGQGPEFLTYFQNEAQLEKSRLLSDRFSAERPKGSFSTLEIQRTEQGDSAMYLCASSRSGGTILFGPGTRLTVL.